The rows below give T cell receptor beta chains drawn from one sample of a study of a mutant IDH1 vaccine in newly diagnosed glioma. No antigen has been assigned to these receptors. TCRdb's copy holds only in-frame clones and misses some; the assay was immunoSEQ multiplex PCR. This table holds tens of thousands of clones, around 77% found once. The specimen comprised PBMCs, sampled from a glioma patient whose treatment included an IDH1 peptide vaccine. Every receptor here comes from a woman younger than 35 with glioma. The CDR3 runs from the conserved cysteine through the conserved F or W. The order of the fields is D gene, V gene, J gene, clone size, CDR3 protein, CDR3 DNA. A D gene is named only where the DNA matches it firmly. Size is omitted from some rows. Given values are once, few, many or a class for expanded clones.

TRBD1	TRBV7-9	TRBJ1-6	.	CASSQQGVNSPLHF	TGTGCCAGCAGCCAACAGGGGGTGAATTCACCCCTCCACTTT
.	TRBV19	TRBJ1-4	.	CASSIFVWGEKLFF	TGTGCCAGTAGTATATTTGTTTGGGGTGAAAAACTGTTTTTT
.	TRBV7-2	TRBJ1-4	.	CASSPSRPATNEKLFF	TGTGCCAGCAGCCCTTCTCGGCCGGCAACTAATGAAAAACTGTTTTTT
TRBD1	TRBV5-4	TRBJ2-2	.	CASSTTGAADTGELFF	TGTGCCAGCAGCACGACAGGGGCTGCGGACACCGGGGAGCTGTTTTTT
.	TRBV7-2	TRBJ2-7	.	CASSLSGPLSEQYF	TGTGCCAGCAGCCTCAGCGGGCCCCTTAGCGAGCAGTACTTC
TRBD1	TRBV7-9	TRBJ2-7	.	CASSRTGGETYEQYF	TGTGCCAGCAGCCGGACAGGGGGGGAGACCTACGAGCAGTACTTC
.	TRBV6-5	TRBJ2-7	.	CASSYSQAAGREQYF	TGTGCCAGCAGTTACTCGCAGGCCGCCGGTCGGGAGCAGTACTTC
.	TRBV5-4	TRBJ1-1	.	CASSAGGLGATEAFF	TGTGCCAGCAGCGCTGGGGGACTGGGCGCCACTGAAGCTTTCTTT
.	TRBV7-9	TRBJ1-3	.	CASTPMSSGNTIYF	TGTGCCAGCACCCCTATGAGCTCTGGAAACACCATATATTTT
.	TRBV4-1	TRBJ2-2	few	CASSQQRNTGELFF	TGCGCCAGCAGCCAGCAGAGAAACACCGGGGAGCTGTTTTTT
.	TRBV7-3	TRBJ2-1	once	CASGVRGASYNEQFF	TGTGCCAGCGGGGTTAGGGGCGCCTCCTACAATGAGCAGTTCTTC
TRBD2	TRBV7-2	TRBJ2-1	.	CASSLRSSGNSEQFF	TGTGCCAGCAGCTTAAGGTCTAGCGGGAATAGTGAGCAGTTCTTC
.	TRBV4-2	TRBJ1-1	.	CASSQDGAEAFF	TGTGCCAGCAGCCAAGATGGGGCTGAAGCTTTCTTT
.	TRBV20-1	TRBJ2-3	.	CSASRTDTQYF	TGCAGTGCCAGCAGGACGGATACGCAGTATTTT
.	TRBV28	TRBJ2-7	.	CASRTGRAGLYEQYF	TGTGCCAGCAGGACAGGAAGGGCAGGGCTCTACGAGCAGTACTTC
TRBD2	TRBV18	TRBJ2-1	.	CASSPQSGGASGEQFF	TGTGCCAGCTCACCCCAGAGCGGGGGGGCTTCAGGGGAGCAGTTCTTC
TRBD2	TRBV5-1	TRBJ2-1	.	CASSLDSGGYNEQFF	TGCGCCAGCAGCTTGGATTCGGGAGGCTACAATGAGCAGTTCTTC
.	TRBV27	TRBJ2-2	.	CASSYPGGELFF	TGTGCCAGCAGTTATCCCGGCGGGGAGCTGTTTTTT
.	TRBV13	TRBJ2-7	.	CASSSTGVTYEQYF	TGTGCCAGCAGTTCCACCGGGGTCACCTACGAGCAGTACTTC
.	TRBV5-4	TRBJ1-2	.	CASSANSGIGSYGYTF	TGTGCCAGCAGCGCAAATTCCGGGATAGGGTCATATGGCTACACCTTC
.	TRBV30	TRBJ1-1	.	CAWSRGLNTEAFF	TGTGCCTGGAGTAGGGGTCTGAACACTGAAGCTTTCTTT
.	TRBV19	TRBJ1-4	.	CASSEWTENEKLFF	TGTGCCAGTAGTGAATGGACGGAAAATGAAAAACTGTTTTTT
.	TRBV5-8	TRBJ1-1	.	CAANPEGRAFF	TGTGCCGCCAACCCGGAGGGAAGGGCTTTCTTT
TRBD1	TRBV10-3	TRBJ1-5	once	CAIKDRGSNQPQHF	TGTGCCATCAAGGACAGGGGAAGCAATCAGCCCCAGCATTTT
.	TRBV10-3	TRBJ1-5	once	CAISEGVAGNQPQHF	TGTGCCATCAGTGAGGGGGTGGCAGGGAATCAGCCCCAGCATTTT
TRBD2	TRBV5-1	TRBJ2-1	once	CASSLVLAGGPAREQFF	TGCGCCAGCAGCTTGGTTCTAGCGGGAGGCCCCGCGCGGGAGCAGTTCTTC
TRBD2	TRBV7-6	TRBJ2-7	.	CASSLTGTSVPEQYF	TGTGCCAGCAGCTTGACCGGGACTAGTGTCCCCGAGCAGTACTTC
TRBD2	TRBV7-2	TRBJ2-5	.	CASSRSGGASETQYF	TGTGCCAGCAGCCGTAGCGGGGGGGCATCAGAGACCCAGTACTTC
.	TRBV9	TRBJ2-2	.	CASSPPGGELFF	TGTGCCAGCAGCCCTCCCGGGGGGGAGCTGTTTTTT
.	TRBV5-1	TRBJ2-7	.	CASSPQTQAYEQYF	TGCGCCAGCAGCCCCCAAACACAGGCCTACGAGCAGTACTTC
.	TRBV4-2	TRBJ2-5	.	CASSQGLQETQYF	TGTGCCAGCAGCCAAGGACTACAAGAGACCCAGTACTTC
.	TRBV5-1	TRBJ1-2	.	CASSLGRPVYGYTF	TGCGCCAGCAGCCTCGGGCGACCGGTCTATGGCTACACCTTC
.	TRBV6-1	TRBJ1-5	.	CASSSTISNQPQHF	TGTGCCAGCAGTAGTACGATAAGCAATCAGCCCCAGCATTTT
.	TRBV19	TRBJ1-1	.	CASSAAMNTEAFF	TGTGCCAGTAGTGCGGCCATGAACACTGAAGCTTTCTTT
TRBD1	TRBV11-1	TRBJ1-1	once	CASSRDRVNTEAFF	TGTGCCAGCAGCCGGGACAGGGTGAACACTGAAGCTTTCTTT
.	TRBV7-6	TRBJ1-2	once	CASSLDYLKTSTNYGYTF	TGTGCCAGCAGCTTAGATTATCTGAAGACTTCCACTAACTATGGCTACACCTTC
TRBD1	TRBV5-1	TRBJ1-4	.	CASSSGQGATNEKLFF	TGCGCCAGCAGCTCTGGACAGGGGGCGACTAATGAAAAACTGTTTTTT
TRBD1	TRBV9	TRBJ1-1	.	CASSPRTGQNTEAFF	TGTGCCAGCAGCCCTCGGACAGGACAGAACACTGAAGCTTTCTTT
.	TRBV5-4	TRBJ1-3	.	CASSQDIPSGNTIYF	TGTGCCAGCAGCCAGGACATCCCCTCTGGAAACACCATATATTTT
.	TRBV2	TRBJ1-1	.	CASLGGGRGLNTEAFF	TGTGCCAGCTTAGGAGGCGGGAGGGGTCTGAACACTGAAGCTTTCTTT
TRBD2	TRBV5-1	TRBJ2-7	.	CASSLVASGRAGSYEQYF	TGCGCCAGCAGCTTGGTTGCTAGCGGGAGGGCCGGATCCTACGAGCAGTACTTC
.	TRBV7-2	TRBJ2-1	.	CASSSLPPPGYNEQFF	TGTGCCAGCAGCTCTCTCCCACCCCCGGGGTACAATGAGCAGTTCTTC
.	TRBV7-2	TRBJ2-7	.	CASSRTGLLEQYF	TGTGCCAGCAGCCGAACAGGGCTTCTCGAGCAGTACTTC